These T cell receptor beta chains were read from a single sample in a study of cytomegalovirus exposure and HLA in healthy donors. Clones were read by immunoSEQ multiplex PCR, and TCRdb kept only the in-frame ones, dropping some. In the table there are roughly 140,000 clones, over 70% of which are singletons. The sample taken for sequencing was PBMCs. The source is a woman between 40 and 55 years old in good health and CMV-seronegative. Each CDR3 is given with its conserved first and last residue. D genes are given only for firm matches. Clone sizes are given selectively: once, few, many, or a class where the clone is expanded.

TRBJ2-7 . TRBV6-5 . TGTGCCAGCAGTTACGAGTTAAACGAGCAGTACTTC CASSYELNEQYF
TRBJ1-5 . TRBV19 . TGTGCCAGTAGTATAGATCTGGTCAGGAGCAATCAGCCCCAGCATTTT CASSIDLVRSNQPQHF
TRBJ1-1 . TRBV6-5 once TGTGCCAGCAGTTATTCGGGGATAGGCATGAACACTGAAGCTTTCTTT CASSYSGIGMNTEAFF
TRBJ2-4 TRBD2 TRBV5-4 . TGTGCCAGCAGCTTGGCGGGGGGGTTAGCCAAAAACATTCAGTACTTC CASSLAGGLAKNIQYF
TRBJ1-1 . TRBV6-5 . TGTGCCAGCAGCCCAACCTCAGGGTCTTACACTGAAGCTTTCTTT CASSPTSGSYTEAFF
TRBJ2-7 TRBD1 TRBV29-1 . TGCAGCGCCCGAATCCCCCCGGGACAGGGGGACGAGCAGTACTTC CSARIPPGQGDEQYF
TRBJ1-1 . TRBV6-5 few TGTGCCAGCAGTTACTCCGGGGGACCAAACACTGAAGCTTTCTTT CASSYSGGPNTEAFF
TRBJ1-6 . TRBV10-3 large TGTGCCATCAGAGAAGGAGATTCACCCCTCCACTTT CAIREGDSPLHF
TRBJ2-7 TRBD1 TRBV6-5 . TGTGCCAGCAGTTACTCGGGCAGGGGGCGTTGGGAGCAGTACTTC CASSYSGRGRWEQYF
TRBJ2-5 . TRBV12-5 . TGTGCTAGTGCGTCTAGCGAGCAAGAGACCCAGTACTTC CASASSEQETQYF